This T cell receptor (beta chain) is from a study of blood T cell repertoires in COVID-19. Study context: COVID-19 samples from acute and convalescent phases originated in the United States, Italy and Spain. T cells, B-cell-depleted T cells, or PBMCs supplied cDNA or gDNA.

Per the study methods: It was from reference gene primer amplification that nucleated cell counts were estimated. This table comes from immunoSEQ multiplex PCR, and its TCRdb copy is limited to in-frame clones, with some not included. D and trimming were read from the DNA, whereas the V and J calls and clone size are those reported in that table. This table has roughly 260,000 clones, 65% to 85% appearing once. This clone was recorded a few times. Sequencing used peripheral blood. This sequence originates from a woman between 35 and 50 years old with active or convalescent COVID-19.

The DNA of the CDR3 is TGTGCCAGCGGGACACGTCCGCCCCATGCCTACGAGCAGTACGTC. This sequence encodes CASGTRPPHAYEQYV. The chain carries TRBV21-1 and TRBJ2-7; the DNA was not compared with TRBD1, the D call given in the table. TRBV21-1 is annotated as a pseudogene. This CDR3 region has 15 residues.